The entry below describes one T cell receptor beta chain. Its antigen is still unknown. Using immunoSEQ multiplex PCR, the repertoire was profiled, and TCRdb retains in-frame clones only, with some absent. The sample comprises tens of thousands of clones, 84% of which are singletons, and 2.1% rests with the top ten. The data derive from a study of T cell clones after liver transplantation. Study observations and caveats: In a couple of subjects, few donor cells limited the measurable donor-reactive repertoire. Graft donor-reactive T cells may have migrated into the graft rather than being deleted.

V shed 3 bases, J shed 0 bases, and the junction held 3 bases outside the gene matches. This CDR3 has 16 amino acids. Germline V gene data show CDR1 as SGHAT and CDR2 as FQNNGV. The V gene is TRBV11-2, the J gene TRBJ2-5; 11 nucleotides match TRBD1. This sample comprised CD4+ T cells from blood, obtained 48 months after liver transplant. The receptor's source is a human patient who received a liver transplant. Some T cells may have originated in the graft donor. The CDR3 sequence is CASSFRDRGYQETQYF. CDR3 nucleotides: TGTGCCAGCAGCTTCCGGGACAGGGGGTACCAAGAGACCCAGTACTTC.